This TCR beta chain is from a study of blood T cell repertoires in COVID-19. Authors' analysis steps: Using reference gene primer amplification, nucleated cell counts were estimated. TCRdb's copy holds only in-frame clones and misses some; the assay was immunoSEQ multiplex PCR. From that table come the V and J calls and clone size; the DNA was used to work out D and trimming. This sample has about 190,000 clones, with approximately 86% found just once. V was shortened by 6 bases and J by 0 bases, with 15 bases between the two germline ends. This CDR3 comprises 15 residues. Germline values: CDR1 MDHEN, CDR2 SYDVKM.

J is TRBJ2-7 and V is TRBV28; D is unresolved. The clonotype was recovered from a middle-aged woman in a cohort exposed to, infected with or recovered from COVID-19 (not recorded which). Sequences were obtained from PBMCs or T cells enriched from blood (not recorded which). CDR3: CASRTPSYFSYEQYF. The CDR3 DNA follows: TGTGCCAGCAGGACACCTTCTTACTTCTCCTACGAGCAGTACTTC.